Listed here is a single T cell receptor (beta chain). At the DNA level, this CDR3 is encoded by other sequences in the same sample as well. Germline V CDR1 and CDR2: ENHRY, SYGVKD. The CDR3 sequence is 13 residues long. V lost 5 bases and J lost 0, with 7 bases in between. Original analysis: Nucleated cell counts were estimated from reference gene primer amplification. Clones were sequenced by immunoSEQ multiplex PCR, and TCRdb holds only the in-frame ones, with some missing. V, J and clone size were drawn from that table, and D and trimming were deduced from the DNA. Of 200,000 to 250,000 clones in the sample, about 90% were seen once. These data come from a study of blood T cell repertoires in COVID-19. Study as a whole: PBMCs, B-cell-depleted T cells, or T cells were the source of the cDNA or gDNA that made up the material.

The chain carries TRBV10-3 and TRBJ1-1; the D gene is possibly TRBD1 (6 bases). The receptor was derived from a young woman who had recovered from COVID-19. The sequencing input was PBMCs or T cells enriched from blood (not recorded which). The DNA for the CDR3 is TGTGCCATCAGTAGACAGGTGAACACTGAAGCTTTCTTT. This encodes CAISRQVNTEAFF.